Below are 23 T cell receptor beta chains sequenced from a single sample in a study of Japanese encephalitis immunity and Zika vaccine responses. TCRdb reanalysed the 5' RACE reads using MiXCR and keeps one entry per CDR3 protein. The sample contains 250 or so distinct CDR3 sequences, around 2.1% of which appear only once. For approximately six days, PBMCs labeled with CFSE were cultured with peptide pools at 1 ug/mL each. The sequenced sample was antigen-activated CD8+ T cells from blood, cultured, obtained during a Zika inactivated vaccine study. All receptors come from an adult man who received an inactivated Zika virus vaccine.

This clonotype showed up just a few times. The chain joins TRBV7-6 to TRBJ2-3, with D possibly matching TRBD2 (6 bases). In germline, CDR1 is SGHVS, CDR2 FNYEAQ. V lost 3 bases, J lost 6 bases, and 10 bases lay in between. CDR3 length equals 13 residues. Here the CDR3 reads CASSLGGADTQYF. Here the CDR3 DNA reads TGTGCCAGCAGCTTGGGGGGTGCCGATACGCAGTATTTT.

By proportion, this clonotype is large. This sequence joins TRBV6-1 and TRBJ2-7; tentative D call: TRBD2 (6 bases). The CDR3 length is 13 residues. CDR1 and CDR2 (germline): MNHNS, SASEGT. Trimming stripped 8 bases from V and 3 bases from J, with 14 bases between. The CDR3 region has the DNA TGTGCCAGCGACCGGGACTGGGACTACGAGCAGTACTTC. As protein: CASDRDWDYEQYF.

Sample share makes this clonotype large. The CDR3 coding sequence is TGCGCCAGCAGCCAAGTCGGACAGAGCTCCTACGAGCAGTACTTC. It specifies CASSQVGQSSYEQYF. The chain carries TRBV4-3 and TRBJ2-7, with D perhaps matching TRBD1 (6 bases). The CDR3 length is 15 residues. The germline V gene encodes CDR1 LGHNA and CDR2 YSLEER. Trimming left V 1 base short and J 0 bases short, with 10 bases between.

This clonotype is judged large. CDR3 nucleotide sequence: TGTGCCAGCAGTACTAGGGACAGGGACTACACTGAAGCTTTCTTT. Protein sequence: CASSTRDRDYTEAFF. This chain uses TRBV27 with TRBJ1-1; TRBD1 matches 9 bases. CDR3 length equals 15 residues. J was trimmed by 3 bases and V by 5 bases; bases with no gene match: 7. CDR1 is MNHEY, CDR2 SMNVEV, per germline (reference sequence).

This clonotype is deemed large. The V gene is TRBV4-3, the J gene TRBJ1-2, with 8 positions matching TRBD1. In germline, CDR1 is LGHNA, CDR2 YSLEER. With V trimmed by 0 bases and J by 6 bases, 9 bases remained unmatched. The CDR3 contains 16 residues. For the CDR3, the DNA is TGCGCCAGCAGCCAAGATCCTGGACAGGGAGGGGATGGCTACACCTTC. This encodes CASSQDPGQGGDGYTF.

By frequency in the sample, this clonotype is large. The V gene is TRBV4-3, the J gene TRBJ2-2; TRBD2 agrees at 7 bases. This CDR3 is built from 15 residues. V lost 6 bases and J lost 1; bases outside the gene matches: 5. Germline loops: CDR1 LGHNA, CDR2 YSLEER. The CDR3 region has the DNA TGCGCCAGCAGATTAGCGGGCGAGAACACCGGGGAGCTGTTTTTT. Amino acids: CASRLAGENTGELFF.

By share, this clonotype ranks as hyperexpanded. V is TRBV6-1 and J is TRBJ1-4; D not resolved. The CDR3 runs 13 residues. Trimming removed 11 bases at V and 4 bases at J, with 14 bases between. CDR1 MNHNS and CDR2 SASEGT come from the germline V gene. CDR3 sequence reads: CAPTVENNEKLFF. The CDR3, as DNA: TGTGCCCCCACGGTGGAGAATAATGAAAAACTGTTTTTT.

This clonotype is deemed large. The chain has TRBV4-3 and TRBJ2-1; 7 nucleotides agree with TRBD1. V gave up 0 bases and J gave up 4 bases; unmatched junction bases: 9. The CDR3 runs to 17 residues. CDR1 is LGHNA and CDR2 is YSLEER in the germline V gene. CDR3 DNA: TGCGCCAGCAGCCAAGATAGTTGGCAGGGGGTATACAATGAGCAGTTCTTC. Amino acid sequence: CASSQDSWQGVYNEQFF.

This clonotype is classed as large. CDR3 nucleotides: TGCGCCAGCAGCTCAGTTGGGAATGAGCAGTTCTTC. The encoded protein is CASSSVGNEQFF. V gene TRBV4-3 combines with J gene TRBJ2-1; D gene unclear. Trimming pared 5 bases from V and 7 bases from J, leaving 9 bases between. Germline V CDR1 and CDR2: LGHNA, YSLEER. The CDR3 loop spans 12 amino acids.

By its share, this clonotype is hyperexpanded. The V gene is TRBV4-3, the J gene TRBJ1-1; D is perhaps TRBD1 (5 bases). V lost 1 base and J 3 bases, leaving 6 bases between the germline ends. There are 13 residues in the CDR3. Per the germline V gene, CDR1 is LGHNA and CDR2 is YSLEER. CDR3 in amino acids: CASSQGGYTEAFF. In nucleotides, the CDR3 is TGCGCCAGCAGCCAAGGGGGGTACACTGAAGCTTTCTTT.

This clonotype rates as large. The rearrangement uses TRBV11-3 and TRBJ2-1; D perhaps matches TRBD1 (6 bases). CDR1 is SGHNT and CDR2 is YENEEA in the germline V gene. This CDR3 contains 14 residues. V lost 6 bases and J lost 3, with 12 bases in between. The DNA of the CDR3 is TGTGCCAGCAGTTCCCAGGGGAACTACAATGAGCAGTTCTTC. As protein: CASSSQGNYNEQFF. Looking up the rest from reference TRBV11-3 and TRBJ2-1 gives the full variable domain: EAGVVQSPRYKIIEKKQPVAFWCNPISGHNTLYWYLQNLGQGPELLIRYENEEAVDDSQLPKDRFSAERLKGVDSTLKIQPAELGDSAVYLCASSSQGNYNEQFFGPGTRLTVL.

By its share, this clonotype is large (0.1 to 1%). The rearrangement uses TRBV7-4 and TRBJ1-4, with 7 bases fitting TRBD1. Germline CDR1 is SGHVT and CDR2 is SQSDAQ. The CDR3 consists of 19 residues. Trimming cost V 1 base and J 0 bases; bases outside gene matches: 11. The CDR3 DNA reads TGTGCCAGCAGCTTAGTGGAAGGACAGGCGATTGCAACTAATGAAAAACTGTTTTTT. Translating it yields CASSLVEGQAIATNEKLFF.

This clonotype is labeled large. CDR3 in DNA: TGCGCCAGCAGCCAAGTTGGAGAGGGGCAGTTCTTC. Translating gives CASSQVGEGQFF. The V and J genes are TRBV4-3 and TRBJ2-1; TRBD2 is a possible D gene (5 bases). The CDR3 spans 12 residues. From germline, CDR1 is LGHNA and CDR2 YSLEER. V shed 1 base and J shed 12 bases, with 10 bases lying between them.

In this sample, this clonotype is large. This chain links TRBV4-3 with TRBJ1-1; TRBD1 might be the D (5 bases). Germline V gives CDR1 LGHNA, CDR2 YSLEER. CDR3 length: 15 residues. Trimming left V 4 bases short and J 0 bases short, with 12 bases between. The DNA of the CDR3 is TGCGCCAGCAGCCTGCGACAGACTATGAACACTGAAGCTTTCTTT. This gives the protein CASSLRQTMNTEAFF.

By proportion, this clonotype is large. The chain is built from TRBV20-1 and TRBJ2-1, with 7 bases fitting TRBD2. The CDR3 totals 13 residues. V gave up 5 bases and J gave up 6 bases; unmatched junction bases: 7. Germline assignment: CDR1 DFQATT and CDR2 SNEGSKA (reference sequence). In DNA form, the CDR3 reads TGCAGTGCTGGCCTGGGGGGGGGCAATGAGCAGTTCTTC. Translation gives CSAGLGGGNEQFF.

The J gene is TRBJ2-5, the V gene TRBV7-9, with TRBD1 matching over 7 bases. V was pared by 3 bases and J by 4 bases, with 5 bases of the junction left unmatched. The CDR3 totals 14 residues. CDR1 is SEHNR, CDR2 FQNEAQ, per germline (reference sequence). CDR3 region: CASSFSTGLETQYF. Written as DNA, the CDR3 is TGTGCCAGCAGCTTTTCGACAGGGCTAGAGACCCAGTACTTC.

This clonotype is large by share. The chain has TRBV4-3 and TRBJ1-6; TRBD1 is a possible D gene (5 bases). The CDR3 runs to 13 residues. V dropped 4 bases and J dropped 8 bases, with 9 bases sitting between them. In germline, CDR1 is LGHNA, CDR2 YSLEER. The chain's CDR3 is CASSLGGDSPLHF. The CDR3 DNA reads TGCGCCAGCAGCCTCGGGGGAGATTCACCCCTCCACTTT.

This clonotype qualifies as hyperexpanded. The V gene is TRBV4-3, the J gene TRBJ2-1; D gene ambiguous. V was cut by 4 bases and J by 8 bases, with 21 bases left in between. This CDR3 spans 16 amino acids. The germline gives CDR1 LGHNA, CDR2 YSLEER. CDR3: CASSLQDRASSDEQFF. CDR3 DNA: TGCGCCAGCAGCCTGCAGGACCGGGCCAGTTCAGATGAGCAGTTCTTC.

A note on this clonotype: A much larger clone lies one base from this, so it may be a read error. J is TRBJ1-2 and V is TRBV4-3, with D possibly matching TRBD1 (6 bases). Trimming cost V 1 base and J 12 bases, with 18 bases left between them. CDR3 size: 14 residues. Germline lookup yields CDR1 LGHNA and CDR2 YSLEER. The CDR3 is CASSQAQAGEGHTF. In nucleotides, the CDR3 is TGCGCCAGCAGCCAAGCACAAGCAGGGGAAGGCCACACCTTC.

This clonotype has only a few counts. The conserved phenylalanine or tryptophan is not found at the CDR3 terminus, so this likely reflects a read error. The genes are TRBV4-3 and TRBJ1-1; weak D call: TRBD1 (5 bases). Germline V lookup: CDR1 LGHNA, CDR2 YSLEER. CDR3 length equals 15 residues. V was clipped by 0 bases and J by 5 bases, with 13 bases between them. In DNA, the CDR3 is TGCGCCAGCAGCCAAGATGGCGGGGAGGGGACTGAAGCTTTCCTT. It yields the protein CASSQDGGEGTEAFL.

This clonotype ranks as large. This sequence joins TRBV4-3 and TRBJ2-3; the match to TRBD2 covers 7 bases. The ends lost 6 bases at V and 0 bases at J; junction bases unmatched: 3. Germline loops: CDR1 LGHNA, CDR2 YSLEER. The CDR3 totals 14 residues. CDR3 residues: CASRAGDSTDTQYF. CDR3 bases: TGCGCCAGCAGGGCGGGGGATAGCACAGATACGCAGTATTTT.

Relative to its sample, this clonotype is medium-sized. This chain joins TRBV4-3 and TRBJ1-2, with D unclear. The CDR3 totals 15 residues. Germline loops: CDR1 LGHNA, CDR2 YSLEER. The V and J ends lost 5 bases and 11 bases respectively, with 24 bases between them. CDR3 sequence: CASSEAADELWGYTF. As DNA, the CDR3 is TGCGCCAGCAGCGAAGCAGCTGACGAATTATGGGGTTACACCTTC.

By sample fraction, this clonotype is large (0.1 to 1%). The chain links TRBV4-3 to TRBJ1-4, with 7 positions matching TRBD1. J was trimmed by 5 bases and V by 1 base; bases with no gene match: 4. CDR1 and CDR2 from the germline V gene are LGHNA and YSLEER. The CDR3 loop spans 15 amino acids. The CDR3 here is CASSQVGQPNEKLFF. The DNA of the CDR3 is TGCGCCAGCAGCCAAGTGGGACAGCCGAATGAAAAACTGTTTTTT.